What follows is one T cell receptor (beta chain) and its context. The data were obtained in a study of blood T cell repertoires in COVID-19. Across the study: Sources were T cells, B-cell-depleted T cells, or PBMCs; the material itself was cDNA or gDNA.

This CDR3 has 14 residues. The germline V gene has CDR1 LGHDT and CDR2 YNNKEL (reference sequence). V lost 5 bases, J lost 2 bases, and 2 bases stayed unmatched. Using immunoSEQ multiplex PCR, the repertoire was profiled, and TCRdb retains in-frame clones only, with some absent. Of 87,000 or so clones listed, roughly 84% were seen once; the top ten hold roughly 20%. The gene calls are TRBV3-1 (or the pseudogene TRBV3-2) and TRBJ1-4; 7 bases align to TRBD1. The sequence derives from a woman older than 75 in a cohort sampled during active or convalescent COVID-19. The sample consisted of peripheral blood. CDR3 sequence reads: CASSDRATNEKLFF. In DNA form, the CDR3 reads TGTGCCAGCAGCGACAGGGCCACTAATGAAAAACTGTTTTTT.